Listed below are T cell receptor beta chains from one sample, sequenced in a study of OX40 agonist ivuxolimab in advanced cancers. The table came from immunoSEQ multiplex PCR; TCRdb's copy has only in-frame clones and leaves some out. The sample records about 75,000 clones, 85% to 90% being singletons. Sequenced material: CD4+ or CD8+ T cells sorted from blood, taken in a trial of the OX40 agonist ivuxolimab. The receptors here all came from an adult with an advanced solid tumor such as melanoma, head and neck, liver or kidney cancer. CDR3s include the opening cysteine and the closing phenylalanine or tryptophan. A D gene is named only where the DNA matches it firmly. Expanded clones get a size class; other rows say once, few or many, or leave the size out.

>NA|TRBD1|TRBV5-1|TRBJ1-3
TGCGCCAGCAGCTTACCGGGGACAGGCTCTGGAAACACCATATATTTT
CASSLPGTGSGNTIYF
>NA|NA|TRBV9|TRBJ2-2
TGTGCCAGCACCACGGGGCCCTTGCCCGGGGAGCTGTTTTTT
CASTTGPLPGELFF
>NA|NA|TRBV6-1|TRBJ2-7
TGTGCCAGCAGACGGACGGGGGCCCTATACGAGCAGTACTTC
CASRRTGALYEQYF
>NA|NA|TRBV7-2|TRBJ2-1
TGTGCCAGCAGGTTTAGTGGGCGGAACAATGAGCAGTTCTTC
CASRFSGRNNEQFF
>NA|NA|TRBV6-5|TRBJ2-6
TGTGCCAGCAGGCAGGGGGGAACTGGGGCCAACGTCCTGACTTTC
CASRQGGTGANVLTF
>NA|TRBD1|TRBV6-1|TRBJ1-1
TGTGCCAGCAGTGAAACAGGGGTGAACACTGAAGCTTTCTTT
CASSETGVNTEAFF
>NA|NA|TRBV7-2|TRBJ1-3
TGTGCCAGCAGCTTAGAGACGGGAACTGGAAACACCATATATTTT
CASSLETGTGNTIYF
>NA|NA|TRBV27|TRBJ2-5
TGTGCCAGCAGCCATCAAGAGACCCAGTACTTC
CASSHQETQYF
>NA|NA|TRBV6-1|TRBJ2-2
TGTGCCAGCAGTGGACCCCCGGGGATCGTCACCGGGGAGCTGTTTTTT
CASSGPPGIVTGELFF
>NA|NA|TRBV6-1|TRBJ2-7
TGTGCCAGCAGTGAAGAGGGCTCAGCCTACGAGCAGTACTTC
CASSEEGSAYEQYF
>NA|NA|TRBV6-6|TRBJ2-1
TGTGCCAGCAGTTATACTGGGGAGTGGGGACAGTTCTTC
CASSYTGEWGQFF
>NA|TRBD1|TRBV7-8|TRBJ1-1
TGTGCCAGCAGCTTAACAGGGGACACTGAAGCTTTCTTT
CASSLTGDTEAFF
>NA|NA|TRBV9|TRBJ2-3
TGTGCCAGCAGCGTAGGGCCCTTTAATACGCAGTATTTT
CASSVGPFNTQYF
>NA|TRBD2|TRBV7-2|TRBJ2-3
TGTGCCAGCAGCTTAGACGGGGGGAGCACAGATACGCAGTATTTT
CASSLDGGSTDTQYF
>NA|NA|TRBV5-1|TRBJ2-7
TGCGCCAGCAGCTTGGCCGGGGTCCCTTACGAGCAGTACTTC
CASSLAGVPYEQYF
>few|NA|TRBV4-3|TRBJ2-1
TGCGCCAGCAGCCAAGATTTTGGGGACAAACGGGTCTTC
CASSQDFGDKRVF
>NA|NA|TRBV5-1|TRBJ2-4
TGCGCCAGCAGCTTGGATAGGGAACACCAGGGGATTCAGTACTTC
CASSLDREHQGIQYF
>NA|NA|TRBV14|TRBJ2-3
TGTGCCAGCAGCCAAGTTGGCGGGACAGTCACAGATACGCAGTATTTT
CASSQVGGTVTDTQYF
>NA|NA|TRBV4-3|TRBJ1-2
TGCGCCAGCAGCCAAGATATGGGCAGGGGTGTTGGCTACACCTTC
CASSQDMGRGVGYTF
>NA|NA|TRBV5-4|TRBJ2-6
TGTGCCAGCAGCTTGCTAGACAGGCTTAGCTCTGGGGCCAACGTCCTGACTTTC
CASSLLDRLSSGANVLTF
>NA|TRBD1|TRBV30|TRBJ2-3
TGTGCCTGGCAGGGACAGATCACAGATACGCAGTATTTT
CAWQGQITDTQYF
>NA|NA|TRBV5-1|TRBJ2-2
TGCGCCAGCAGCTTGGACCTACCAAACACCGGGGAGCTGTTTTTT
CASSLDLPNTGELFF
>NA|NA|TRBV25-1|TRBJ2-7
TGTGCCAGCAGTGAATATTTCGAGGACGAGCAGTACTTC
CASSEYFEDEQYF
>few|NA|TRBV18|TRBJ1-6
TGTGCCAGCTCACCACTATCAGGGAGGGATTCACCCCTCCACTTT
CASSPLSGRDSPLHF
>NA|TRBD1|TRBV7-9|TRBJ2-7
TGTGCCAGCAATAGGGACAGGGGCTACGAGCAGTACTTC
CASNRDRGYEQYF
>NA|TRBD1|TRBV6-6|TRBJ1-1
TGTGCCAGCAGTCTAGACAGGGTGAACACTGAAGCTTTCTTT
CASSLDRVNTEAFF
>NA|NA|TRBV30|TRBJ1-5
TGTGCCTGGAGTGGGGGGCGCGGTAGCAATCAGCCCCAGCATTTT
CAWSGGRGSNQPQHF
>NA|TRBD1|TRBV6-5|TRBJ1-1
TGTGCCAGCAGTCCACACAGGGGGGGTGAAGCTTTCTTT
CASSPHRGGEAFF
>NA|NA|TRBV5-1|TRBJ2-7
TGCGCCAGCAGCTTGGCGGTCGGGAGCTCCTACGAGCAGTACTTC
CASSLAVGSSYEQYF
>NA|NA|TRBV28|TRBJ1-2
TGTGCCAGCAGTTCGCCCCTCTTGGCGTTTGGCTACACCTTC
CASSSPLLAFGYTF
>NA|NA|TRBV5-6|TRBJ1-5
TGTGCCAGCAGCTTAGGGGCAGTCAGTCAGCCCCAGCATTTT
CASSLGAVSQPQHF
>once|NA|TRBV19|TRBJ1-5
TGTGCCAGTAGTATGGGCGGGAATCAGCCCCAGCATTTT
CASSMGGNQPQHF
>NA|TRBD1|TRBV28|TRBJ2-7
TGTGCCAGCAGTGCCCACGGGACAGGGGACTACGAGCAGTACTTC
CASSAHGTGDYEQYF
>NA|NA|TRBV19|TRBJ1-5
TGTGCCAGTAGCCAGGATAGCAATCAGCCCCAGCATTTT
CASSQDSNQPQHF
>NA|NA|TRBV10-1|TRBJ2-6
TGCGCCAGCAGTTCTCACGAGGGATCTGGGGCCAACGTCCTGACTTTC
CASSSHEGSGANVLTF
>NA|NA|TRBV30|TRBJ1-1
TGTGCCTGGAGACGGGGTTGGGGTGTCAGGGTGACTGAAGCTTTCTTT
CAWRRGWGVRVTEAFF
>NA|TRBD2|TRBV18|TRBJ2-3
TGTGCCAGCTCCAACCTAGCGGGGCTCCAGGATACGCAGTATTTT
CASSNLAGLQDTQYF